Included here is one TCR beta chain sequence, with context. Its target is not known. This record belongs to a study of early T cells in non-severe SARS-CoV-2 infection. Study background: Sequencing of unsorted whole blood was done on bulk RNA, leaving chains unpaired.

General study results and limits: The study's VDJdb matching favored anti-spike CD8 responses and missed private and CD4 specificities.

Researchers tagged individual cDNA molecules with unique molecular identifiers. One entry per CDR3 protein results from TCRdb running MiXCR on the 5' RACE reads. The sample consists of roughly 83,000 distinct CDR3 sequences, approximately 12% of them appearing once. V lost 5 bases, J lost 6 bases, and 11 bases stayed unmatched. Germline V gene lookup returns CDR1 SGHVS and CDR2 FNYEAQ. This CDR3 contains 16 residues. The chain is built from TRBV7-6 and TRBJ2-3; 10 bases agree with TRBD2. The sample consisted of whole blood, taken at baseline. The clonotype comes from an adult who was a healthcare worker with PCR-confirmed SARS-CoV-2 infection or an uninfected control (not recorded which). DNA of the CDR3: TGTGCCAGCAGCCTCCTCCAAGCGGGGGGGCTGGATACGCAGTATTTT. Encoded protein: CASSLLQAGGLDTQYF. Complete variable domain (other parts from reference TRBV7-6 and TRBJ2-3): GAGVSQSPRYKVTKRGQDVALRCDPISGHVSLYWYRQALGQGPEFLTYFNYEAQQDKSGLPNDRFSAERPEGSISTLTIQRTEQRDSAMYRCASSLLQAGGLDTQYFGPGTRLTVL.